This T cell receptor beta chain was profiled in a study of cytomegalovirus exposure and HLA in healthy donors. Notes on this clone: The antigen remains undetermined.

Study outcomes and limitations: Within the 95 to 150 validation repertoires, first-cohort TCR clusters tended to co-occur, according to a later analysis. In vitro confirmation showed three CMV-associated chains to be CMV antigen specific. Both high specificity and high sensitivity reportedly marked the classifier's diagnosis of cytomegalovirus status.

V was shortened by 7 bases and J by 0 bases, with 15 bases between the two germline ends. This CDR3 comprises 15 residues. In germline, CDR1 is MNHEY, CDR2 SMNVEV (reference sequence). The method was immunoSEQ multiplex PCR; TCRdb's version includes in-frame clones alone and lacks a portion of them. This sample carries about 73,000 clones, around 90% of them seen once, and the ten largest clones take 3.5% to 4%. The source is a woman between 18 and 30 years old in good health and CMV-seropositive. This chain connects TRBV27 to TRBJ1-2, with a possible D match to TRBD1 (5 bases). The sequenced sample consisted of PBMCs. CDR3 in amino acids: CASTDLPGTNYGYTF. CDR3 DNA sequence: TGTGCCAGCACGGACCTGCCAGGGACTAACTATGGCTACACCTTC.